The 7 T cell receptor beta chains given below trace back to one sample, sequenced in a study of blood T cells in healthy people across ages. Primed by a sample-barcoded 5' primer and a J-beta primer mix, a second PCR proceeded for 7 to 11 cycles. Using its own MiXCR run on the 5' RACE reads, TCRdb lists one record per CDR3 protein. Of hundreds of thousands of distinct CDR3 sequences in the sample, around 20% were seen once. Sequenced material: blood. Receptors were obtained from a man between 65 and 85 years old in good health.

The table lists this clonotype with a few counts. The chain carries TRBV6-4 and TRBJ2-1; 12 nucleotides match TRBD2. CDR1 MRHNA and CDR2 SNTAGT come from the germline V gene. V dropped 2 bases and J dropped 1; count of bases not matched to a gene: 15. This CDR3 comprises 21 residues. CDR3 nucleotide sequence: TGTGCCAGCAGTGACCCACGACTAGCGGGAGATTTTAGGCTTTCCTACAATGAGCAGTTCTTC. It specifies CASSDPRLAGDFRLSYNEQFF.

A few counts support this clonotype. V and J are TRBV2 and TRBJ2-2, with no clear D. Germline CDR1 SNHLY, CDR2 FYNNEI. Trimming left V 0 bases short and J 0 bases short, with 5 bases between. The CDR3 sequence is 15 residues long. The CDR3 protein is CASSEARANTGELFF. In nucleotides, the CDR3 is TGTGCCAGCAGTGAAGCCCGAGCGAACACCGGGGAGCTGTTTTTT.

This clonotype was counted between two and nine times. This sequence joins TRBV12-3 or TRBV12-4 and TRBJ2-2, with D unresolved. This CDR3 is 13 amino acids long. Deletions cut 3 bases from V and 7 bases from J, with 9 bases between. The CDR3 DNA is TGTGCCAGCAGTTTTGGGGTAATCGGGGAGCTGTTTTTT. This gives the protein CASSFGVIGELFF.

This clonotype was found a few times. The rearrangement joins TRBV3-1 to TRBJ2-1, with TRBD2 matching over 7 bases. The CDR3 sequence is 16 residues long. The V gene's germline CDR1 is LGHDT and CDR2 YNNKEL (reference sequence). J lost 1 base, V lost 2 bases, and 5 bases had no gene match. As DNA, the CDR3 is TGTGCCAGCAGCCAACCAACTAGCGAATCCTACAATGAGCAGTTCTTC. The encoded protein is CASSQPTSESYNEQFF.

This sequence joins TRBV9 and TRBJ2-7; D gene unclear. Germline loops: CDR1 SGDLS, CDR2 YYNGEE. The CDR3 loop spans 13 amino acids. V lost 0 bases and J 2 bases, leaving 6 bases between the germline ends. The CDR3 spells CASSVGVAYEQYF. In DNA, the CDR3 is TGTGCCAGCAGCGTAGGGGTGGCCTACGAGCAGTACTTC.

V and J are TRBV5-1 and TRBJ2-3, with D possibly matching TRBD1 (6 bases). The ends were cut back, 1 base at V and 3 bases at J, with 12 bases in the middle. Germline values: CDR1 SGHRS, CDR2 YFSETQ. This CDR3 has 15 amino acids. DNA of the CDR3: TGCGCCAGCAGCTTGTCAACAGGGATGACAGATACGCAGTATTTT. Its protein is CASSLSTGMTDTQYF.

This rearrangement joins TRBV6-1 to TRBJ2-2, with 8 positions matching TRBD2. The CDR3 extends over 16 amino acids. Losses at the gene ends were 4 bases for V and 6 bases for J; bases not matched to a gene: 10. Germline CDR1 MNHNS, CDR2 SASEGT. CDR3 protein: CASSGVGTSRAGELFF. The CDR3 DNA is TGTGCCAGCAGTGGAGTGGGGACTAGTCGGGCCGGGGAGCTGTTTTTT.